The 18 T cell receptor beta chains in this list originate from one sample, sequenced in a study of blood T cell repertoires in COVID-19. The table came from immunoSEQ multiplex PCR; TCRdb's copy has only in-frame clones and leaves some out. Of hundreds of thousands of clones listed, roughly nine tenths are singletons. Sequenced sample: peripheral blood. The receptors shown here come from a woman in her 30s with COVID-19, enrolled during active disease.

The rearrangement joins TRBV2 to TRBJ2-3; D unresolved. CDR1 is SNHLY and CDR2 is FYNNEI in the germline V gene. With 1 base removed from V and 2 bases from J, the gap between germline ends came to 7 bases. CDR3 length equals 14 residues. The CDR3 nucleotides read TGTGCCAGCAGTGAAGGGGCAGACACAGATACGCAGTATTTT. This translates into CASSEGADTDTQYF.

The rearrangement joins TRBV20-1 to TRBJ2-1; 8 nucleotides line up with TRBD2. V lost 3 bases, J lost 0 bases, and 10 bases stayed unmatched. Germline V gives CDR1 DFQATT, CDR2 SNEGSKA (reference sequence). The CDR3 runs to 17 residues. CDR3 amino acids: CSASSSSGPFSYNEQFF. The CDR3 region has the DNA TGCAGTGCTAGTTCTTCTAGCGGGCCTTTCTCCTACAATGAGCAGTTCTTC.

The CDR3 sequence: CASSLAGDTYNEQFF. The CDR3 bases are TGTGCCAGCAGCTTAGCGGGCGATACCTACAATGAGCAGTTCTTC. V and J are TRBV7-2 and TRBJ2-1; the D is unclear. Germline values: CDR1 SGHTA, CDR2 FQGNSA. The CDR3 covers 15 residues. The germline V and J ends were trimmed by 0 bases and 2 bases, with 8 bases remaining between them.

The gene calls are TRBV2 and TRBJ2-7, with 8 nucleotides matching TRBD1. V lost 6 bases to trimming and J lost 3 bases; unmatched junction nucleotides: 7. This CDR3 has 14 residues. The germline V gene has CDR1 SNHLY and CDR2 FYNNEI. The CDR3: CASSTTGGGYEQYF. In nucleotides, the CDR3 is TGTGCCAGCAGCACAACAGGGGGAGGCTACGAGCAGTACTTC. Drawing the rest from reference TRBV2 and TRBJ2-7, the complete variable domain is EPEVTQTPSHQVTQMGQEVILRCVPISNHLYFYWYRQILGQKVEFLVSFYNNEISEKSEIFDDQFSVERPDGSNFTLKIRSTKLEDSAMYFCASSTTGGGYEQYFGPGTRLTVT.

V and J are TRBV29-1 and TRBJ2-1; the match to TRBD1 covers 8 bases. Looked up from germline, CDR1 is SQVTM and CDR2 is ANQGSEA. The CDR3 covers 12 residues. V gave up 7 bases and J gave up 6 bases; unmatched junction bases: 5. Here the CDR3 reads CSATGAGNEQFF. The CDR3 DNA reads TGCAGCGCGACAGGGGCTGGCAATGAGCAGTTCTTC.

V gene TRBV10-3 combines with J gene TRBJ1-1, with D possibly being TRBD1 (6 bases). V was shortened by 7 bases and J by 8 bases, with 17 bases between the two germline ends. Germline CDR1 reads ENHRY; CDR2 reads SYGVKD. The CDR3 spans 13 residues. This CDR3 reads CAITNGGGPEAFF. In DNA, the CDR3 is TGTGCCATCACCAACGGGGGGGGGCCCGAAGCTTTCTTT.

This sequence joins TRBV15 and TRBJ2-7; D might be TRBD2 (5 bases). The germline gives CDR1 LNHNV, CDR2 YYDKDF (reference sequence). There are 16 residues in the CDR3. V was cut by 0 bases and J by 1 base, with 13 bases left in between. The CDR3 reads CATSRDVTTNSYEQYF. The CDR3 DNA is TGTGCCACCAGCAGAGATGTGACTACCAATTCCTACGAGCAGTACTTC.

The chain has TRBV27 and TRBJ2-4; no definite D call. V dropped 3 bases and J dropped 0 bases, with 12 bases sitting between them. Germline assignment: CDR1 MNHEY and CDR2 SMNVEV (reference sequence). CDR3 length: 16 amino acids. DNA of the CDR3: TGTGCCAGCAGTTTCCACTACGCTCTAGCCAAAAACATTCAGTACTTC. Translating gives CASSFHYALAKNIQYF.

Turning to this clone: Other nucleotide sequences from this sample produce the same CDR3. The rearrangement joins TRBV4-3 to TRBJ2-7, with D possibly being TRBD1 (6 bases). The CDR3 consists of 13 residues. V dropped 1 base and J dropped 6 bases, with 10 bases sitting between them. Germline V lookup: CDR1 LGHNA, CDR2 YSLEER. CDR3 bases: TGCGCCAGCAGCCAAGGGCAGGGGCGCGAGCAGTACTTC. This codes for CASSQGQGREQYF.

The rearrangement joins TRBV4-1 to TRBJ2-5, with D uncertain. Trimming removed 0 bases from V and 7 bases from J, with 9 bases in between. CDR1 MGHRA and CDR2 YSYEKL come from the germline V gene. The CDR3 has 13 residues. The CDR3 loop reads CASSQDSWRTQYF. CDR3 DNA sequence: TGCGCCAGCAGCCAAGATAGCTGGAGGACCCAGTACTTC.

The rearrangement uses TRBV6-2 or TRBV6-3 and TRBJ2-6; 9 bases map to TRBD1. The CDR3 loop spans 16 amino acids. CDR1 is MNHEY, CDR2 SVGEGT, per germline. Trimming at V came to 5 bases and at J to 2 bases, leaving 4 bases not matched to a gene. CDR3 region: CASSRTGDPGANVLTF. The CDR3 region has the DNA TGTGCCAGCAGTCGGACAGGGGATCCTGGGGCCAACGTCCTGACTTTC.

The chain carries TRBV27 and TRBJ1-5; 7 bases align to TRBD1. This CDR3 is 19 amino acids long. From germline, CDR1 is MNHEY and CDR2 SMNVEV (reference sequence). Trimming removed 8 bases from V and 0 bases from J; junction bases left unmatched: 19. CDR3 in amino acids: CASDRASGQLKGSNQPQHF. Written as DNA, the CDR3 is TGTGCCAGCGACCGTGCCTCGGGACAGCTTAAAGGTAGCAATCAGCCCCAGCATTTT.

CDR3 in DNA: TGTGCCAGCAGGTTCGGCAGGGATTTCGAGCAGTACGTC. This sequence encodes CASRFGRDFEQYV. V usage is TRBV6-5 and J usage is TRBJ2-7; TRBD1 is a possible D gene (5 bases). V shed 6 bases and J shed 6 bases, with 15 bases lying between them. This CDR3 contains 13 residues. Germline lookup yields CDR1 MNHEY and CDR2 SVGAGI.

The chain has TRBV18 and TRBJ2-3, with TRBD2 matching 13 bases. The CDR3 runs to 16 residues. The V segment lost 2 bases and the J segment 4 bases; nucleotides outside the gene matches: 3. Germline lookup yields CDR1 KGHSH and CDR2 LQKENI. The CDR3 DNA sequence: TGTGCCAGCTCACCAACACTAGCGGGAGGGGCAGATACGCAGTATTTT. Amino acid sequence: CASSPTLAGGADTQYF.

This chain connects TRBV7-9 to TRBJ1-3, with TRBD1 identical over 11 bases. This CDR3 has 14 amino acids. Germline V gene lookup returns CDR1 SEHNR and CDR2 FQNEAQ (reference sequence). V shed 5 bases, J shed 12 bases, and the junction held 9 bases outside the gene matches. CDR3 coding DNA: TGTGCCAGCAGCCTAAGGACAGGGGGCGAAGACATATATTTT. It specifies CASSLRTGGEDIYF.

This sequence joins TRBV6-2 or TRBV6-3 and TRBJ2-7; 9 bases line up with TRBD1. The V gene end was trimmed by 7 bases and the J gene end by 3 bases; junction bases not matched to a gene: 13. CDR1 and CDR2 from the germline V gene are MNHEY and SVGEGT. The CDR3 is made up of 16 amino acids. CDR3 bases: TGTGCCAGCACCCCGGCGGGACAGGGTACGTTCTACGAGCAGTACGTC. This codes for CASTPAGQGTFYEQYV.

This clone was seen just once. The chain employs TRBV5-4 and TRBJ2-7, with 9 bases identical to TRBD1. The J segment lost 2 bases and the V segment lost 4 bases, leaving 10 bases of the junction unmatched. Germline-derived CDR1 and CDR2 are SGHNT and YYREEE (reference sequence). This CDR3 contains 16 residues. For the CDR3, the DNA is TGTGCCAGCAGCATCAACCGGGACAGGGTAACCTACGAGCAGTACGTC. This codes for CASSINRDRVTYEQYV.

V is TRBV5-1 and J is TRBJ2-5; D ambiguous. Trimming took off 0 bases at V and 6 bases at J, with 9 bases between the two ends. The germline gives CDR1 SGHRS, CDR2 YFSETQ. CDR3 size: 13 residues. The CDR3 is CASSLGGRQTQYF. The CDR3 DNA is TGCGCCAGCAGCTTGGGTGGCAGGCAGACCCAGTACTTC.